These T cell receptor beta chains were read from a single sample in a study of cytomegalovirus exposure and HLA in healthy donors. The repertoire was sequenced with immunoSEQ multiplex PCR; TCRdb's copy has only in-frame clones and lacks some. The profile shows over 120,000 clones, roughly 79% of them singletons. The sequenced sample was PBMCs. Receptors were obtained from a woman aged 60-70 years in good health and CMV-seropositive. The CDR3 runs from the conserved cysteine through the conserved F or W.

v_call	cdr3_aa
TRBV30	CAWGLSGEQYF
TRBV27	CASLIGTVYNEQFF
TRBV10-3	CAISGVGDRGVDEQYF
TRBV2	CASSPTGETQYF
TRBV18	CASSPGGAGEQEQYF
TRBV27	CASSGRGARDEKLFF
TRBV9	CASSVAGGGEKLFF
TRBV27	CASSLRQGAAYGYTF
TRBV11-3	CASSLDFTYEQYF
TRBV5-5	CASSPQNSGLGLEQFF
TRBV10-1	CASSAREGPQHF
TRBV28	CASSRGTAYEQYF